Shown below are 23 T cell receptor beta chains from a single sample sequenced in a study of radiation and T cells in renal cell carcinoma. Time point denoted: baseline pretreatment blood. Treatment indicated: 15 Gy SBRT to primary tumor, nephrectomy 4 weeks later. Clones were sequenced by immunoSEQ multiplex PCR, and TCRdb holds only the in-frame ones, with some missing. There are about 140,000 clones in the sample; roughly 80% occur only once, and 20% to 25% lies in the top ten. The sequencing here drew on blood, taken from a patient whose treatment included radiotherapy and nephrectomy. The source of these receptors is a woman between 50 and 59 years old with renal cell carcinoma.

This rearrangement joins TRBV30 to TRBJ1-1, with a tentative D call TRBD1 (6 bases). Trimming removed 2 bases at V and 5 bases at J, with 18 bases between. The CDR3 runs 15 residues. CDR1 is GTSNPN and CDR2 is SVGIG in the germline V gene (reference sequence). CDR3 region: CAWSPYREGGTEAFF. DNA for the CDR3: TGTGCCTGGAGTCCATACAGGGAAGGGGGAACTGAAGCTTTCTTT.

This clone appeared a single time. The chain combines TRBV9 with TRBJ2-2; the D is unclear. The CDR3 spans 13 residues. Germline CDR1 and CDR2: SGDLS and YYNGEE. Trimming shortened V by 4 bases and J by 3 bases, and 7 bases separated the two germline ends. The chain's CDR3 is CASSPRDTGELFF. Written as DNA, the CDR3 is TGTGCCAGCAGCCCACGAGACACCGGGGAGCTGTTTTTT.

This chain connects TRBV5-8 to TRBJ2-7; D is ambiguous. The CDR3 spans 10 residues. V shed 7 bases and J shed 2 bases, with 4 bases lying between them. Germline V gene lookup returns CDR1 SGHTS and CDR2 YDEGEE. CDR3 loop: CASGTYEQYF. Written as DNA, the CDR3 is TGTGCCAGCGGGACCTACGAGCAGTACTTC. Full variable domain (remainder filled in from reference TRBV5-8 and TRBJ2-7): EAGVTQSPTHLIKTRGQQATLRCSPISGHTSVYWYQQALGLGLQFLLWYDEGEERNRGNFPPRFSGRQFPNYSSELNVNALELEDSALYLCASGTYEQYFGPGTRLTVT.

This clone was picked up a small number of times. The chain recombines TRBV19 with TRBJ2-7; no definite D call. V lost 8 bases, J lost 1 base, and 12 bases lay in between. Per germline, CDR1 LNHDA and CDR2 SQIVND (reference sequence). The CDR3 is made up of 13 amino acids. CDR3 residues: CASAEYSSYEQYF. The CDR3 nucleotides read TGTGCCAGTGCGGAGTATTCTTCCTACGAGCAGTACTTC.

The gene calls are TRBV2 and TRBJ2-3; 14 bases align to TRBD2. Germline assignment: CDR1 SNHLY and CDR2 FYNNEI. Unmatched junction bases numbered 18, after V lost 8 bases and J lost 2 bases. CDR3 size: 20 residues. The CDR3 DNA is TGTGCCAGCGGCAGCCGGAGACTAGCGGGAGGGCCGGTGCCCACAGATACGCAGTATTTT. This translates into CASGSRRLAGGPVPTDTQYF.

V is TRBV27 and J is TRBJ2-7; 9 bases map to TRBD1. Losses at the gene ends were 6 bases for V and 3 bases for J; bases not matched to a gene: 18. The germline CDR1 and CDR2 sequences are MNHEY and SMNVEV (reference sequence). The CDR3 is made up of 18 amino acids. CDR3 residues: CASRHLTGGLVVVYEQYF. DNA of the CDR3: TGTGCCAGCAGACACCTAACAGGGGGCCTTGTTGTTGTCTACGAGCAGTACTTC.

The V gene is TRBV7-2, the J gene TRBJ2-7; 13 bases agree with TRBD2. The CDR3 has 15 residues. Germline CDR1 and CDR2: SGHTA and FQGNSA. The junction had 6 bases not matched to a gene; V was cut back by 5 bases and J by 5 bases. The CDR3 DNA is TGTGCCAGCAGCCCGACTAGCGGGAGGTCCCACGAGCAGTACTTC. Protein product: CASSPTSGRSHEQYF.

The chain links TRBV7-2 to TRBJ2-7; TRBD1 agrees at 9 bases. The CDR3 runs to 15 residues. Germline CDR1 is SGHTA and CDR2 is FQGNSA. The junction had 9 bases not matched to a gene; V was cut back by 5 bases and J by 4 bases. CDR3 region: CASSLFSGQGYEQYF. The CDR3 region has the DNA TGTGCCAGCAGCCTCTTCAGTGGACAGGGGTACGAGCAGTACTTC.

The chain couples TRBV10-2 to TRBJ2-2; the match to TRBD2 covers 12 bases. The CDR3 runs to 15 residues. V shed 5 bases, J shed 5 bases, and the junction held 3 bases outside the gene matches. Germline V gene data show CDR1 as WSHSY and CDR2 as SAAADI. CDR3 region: CASSSGTSGTGELFF. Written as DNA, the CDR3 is TGCGCCAGCAGTTCCGGGACTAGCGGGACCGGGGAGCTGTTTTTT.

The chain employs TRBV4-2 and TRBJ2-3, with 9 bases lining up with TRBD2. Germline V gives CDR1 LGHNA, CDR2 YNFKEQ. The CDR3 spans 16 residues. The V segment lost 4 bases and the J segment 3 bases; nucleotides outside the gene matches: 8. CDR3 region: CASSPGASGDTDTQYF. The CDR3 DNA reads TGTGCCAGCAGCCCCGGGGCTAGCGGGGATACAGATACGCAGTATTTT.

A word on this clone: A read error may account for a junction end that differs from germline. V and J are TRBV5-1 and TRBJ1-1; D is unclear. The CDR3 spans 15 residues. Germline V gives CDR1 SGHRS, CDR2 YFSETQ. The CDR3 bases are TGCGCCAGCAGCTTGGATCCGGTATCGAACACGGAAGCTTTCTTT. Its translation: CASSLDPVSNTEAFF.

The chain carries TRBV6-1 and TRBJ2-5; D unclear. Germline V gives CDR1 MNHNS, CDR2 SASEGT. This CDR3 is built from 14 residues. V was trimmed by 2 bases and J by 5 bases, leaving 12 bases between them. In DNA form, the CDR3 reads TGTGCCAGCAGTGAACCGAAGGGTTGGGAGACCCAGTACTTC. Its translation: CASSEPKGWETQYF.

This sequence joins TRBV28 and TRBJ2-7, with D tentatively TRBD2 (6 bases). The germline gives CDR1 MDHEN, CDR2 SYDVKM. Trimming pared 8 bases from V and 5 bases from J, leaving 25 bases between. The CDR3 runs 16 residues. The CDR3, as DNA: TGTGCCAGCCACGGGGGAGTTTGGACGAGGGAAAACGAGCAGTACTTC. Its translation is CASHGGVWTRENEQYF.

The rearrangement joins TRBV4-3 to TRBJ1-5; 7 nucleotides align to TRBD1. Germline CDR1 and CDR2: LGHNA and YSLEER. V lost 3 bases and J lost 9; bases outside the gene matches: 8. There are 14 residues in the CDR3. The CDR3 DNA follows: TGCGCCAGCAGCCAGGATACAGGGGACGGGCCCCAGCATTTT. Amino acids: CASSQDTGDGPQHF.

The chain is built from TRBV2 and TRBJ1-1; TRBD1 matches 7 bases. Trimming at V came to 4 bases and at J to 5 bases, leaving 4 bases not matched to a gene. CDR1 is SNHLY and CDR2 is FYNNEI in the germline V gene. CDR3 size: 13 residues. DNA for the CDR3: TGTGCCAGCAGTGTAGAGGGGGCTACTGAAGCTTTCTTT. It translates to CASSVEGATEAFF.

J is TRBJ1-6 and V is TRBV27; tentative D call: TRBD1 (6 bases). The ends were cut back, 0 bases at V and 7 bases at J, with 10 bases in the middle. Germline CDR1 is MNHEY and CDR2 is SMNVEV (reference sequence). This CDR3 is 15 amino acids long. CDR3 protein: CASSLSSQGNSPLHF. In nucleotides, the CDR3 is TGTGCCAGCAGTTTATCGAGTCAGGGGAATTCACCCCTCCACTTT.

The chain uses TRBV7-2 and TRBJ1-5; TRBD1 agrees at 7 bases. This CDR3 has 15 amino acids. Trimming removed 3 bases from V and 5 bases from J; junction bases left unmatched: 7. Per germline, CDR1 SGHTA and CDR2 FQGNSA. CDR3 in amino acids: CASSFTGAQDQPQHF. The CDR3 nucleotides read TGTGCCAGCAGCTTTACAGGGGCTCAAGATCAGCCCCAGCATTTT.

The CDR3 nucleotides read TGTGCCAGCAGCGCTGACTTGTCTCAAGAGACCCAGTACTTC. It translates to CASSADLSQETQYF. The J gene is TRBJ2-5, the V gene TRBV9; D is unresolved. The CDR3 loop spans 14 amino acids. In germline, CDR1 is SGDLS, CDR2 YYNGEE. V was shortened by 3 bases and J by 2 bases, with 11 bases between the two germline ends.

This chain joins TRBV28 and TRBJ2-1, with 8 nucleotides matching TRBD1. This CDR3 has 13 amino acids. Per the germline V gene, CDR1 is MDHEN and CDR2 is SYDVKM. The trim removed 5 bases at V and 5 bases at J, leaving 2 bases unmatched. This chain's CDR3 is CASSKGQDNEQFF. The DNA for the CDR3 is TGTGCCAGCAGTAAGGGACAGGACAATGAGCAGTTCTTC. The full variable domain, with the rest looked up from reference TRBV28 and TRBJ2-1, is DVKVTQSSRYLVKRTGEKVFLECVQDMDHENMFWYRQDPGLGLRLIYFSYDVKMKEKGDIPEGYSVSREKKERFSLILESASTNQTSMYLCASSKGQDNEQFFGPGTRLTVL.

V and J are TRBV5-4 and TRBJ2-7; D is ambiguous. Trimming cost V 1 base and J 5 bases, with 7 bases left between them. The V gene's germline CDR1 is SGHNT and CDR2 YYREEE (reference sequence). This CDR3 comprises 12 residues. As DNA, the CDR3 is TGTGCCAGCAGCTTGTTTGGGGACGAGCAGTACTTC. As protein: CASSLFGDEQYF.

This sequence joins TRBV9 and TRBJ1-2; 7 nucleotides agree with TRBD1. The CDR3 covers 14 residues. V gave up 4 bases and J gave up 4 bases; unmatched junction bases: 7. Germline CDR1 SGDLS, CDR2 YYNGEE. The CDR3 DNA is TGTGCCAGCAGCCAGGGGAGGGACAGCTATGGCTACACCTTC. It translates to CASSQGRDSYGYTF.

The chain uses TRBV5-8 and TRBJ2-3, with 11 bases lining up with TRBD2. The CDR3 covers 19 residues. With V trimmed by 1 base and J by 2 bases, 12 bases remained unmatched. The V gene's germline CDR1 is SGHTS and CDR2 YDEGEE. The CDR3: CASSLYQGPGLADTDTQYF. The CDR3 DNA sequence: TGTGCCAGCAGCTTGTACCAGGGGCCGGGACTAGCGGACACAGATACGCAGTATTTT.

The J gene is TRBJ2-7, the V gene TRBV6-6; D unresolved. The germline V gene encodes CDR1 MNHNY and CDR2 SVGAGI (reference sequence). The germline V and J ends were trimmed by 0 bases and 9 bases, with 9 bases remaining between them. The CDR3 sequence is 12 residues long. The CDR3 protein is CASSYSELGQYF. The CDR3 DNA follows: TGTGCCAGCAGTTACTCGGAGCTGGGGCAGTACTTC.